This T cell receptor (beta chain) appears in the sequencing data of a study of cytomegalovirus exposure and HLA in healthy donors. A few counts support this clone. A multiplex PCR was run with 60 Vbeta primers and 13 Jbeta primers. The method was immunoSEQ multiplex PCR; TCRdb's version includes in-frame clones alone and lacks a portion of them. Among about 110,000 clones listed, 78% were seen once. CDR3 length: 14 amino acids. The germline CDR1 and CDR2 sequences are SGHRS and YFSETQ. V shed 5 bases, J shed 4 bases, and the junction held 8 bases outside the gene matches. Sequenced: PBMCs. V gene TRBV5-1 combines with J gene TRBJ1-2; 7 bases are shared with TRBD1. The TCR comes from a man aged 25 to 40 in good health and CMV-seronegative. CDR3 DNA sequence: TGCGCCAGCAGGGAGGGACAGCCTAGCTATGGCTACACCTTC. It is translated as CASREGQPSYGYTF.